The rows below give T cell receptor beta chains drawn from one sample of a study of blood T cells in healthy people across ages. Each CDR3 protein gets one entry after TCRdb re-called the 5' RACE reads with MiXCR. This sample yields about 620,000 distinct CDR3 sequences, of which 45% to 60% are seen a single time; roughly 14% belongs to the top ten. The sample consisted of blood. The receptors shown here come from an elderly woman in good health. CDR3s leave out the opening cysteine and the closing phenylalanine or tryptophan.

V gene: TRBV6-2/TRBV6-3; CDR3 protein: ASRRPRGAQETQY
V gene: TRBV29-1; CDR3 protein: SAGQRGTYEQY
V gene: TRBV27; CDR3 protein: ASSSTGFGGYT
V gene: TRBV12-3/TRBV12-4; CDR3 protein: ASSHRVGTGELF
V gene: TRBV9; CDR3 protein: ASSVGGAVGTQY
V gene: TRBV5-1; CDR3 protein: ASSLWESSYNEQF
V gene: TRBV20-1; CDR3 protein: SARDPGTGNPQH
V gene: TRBV29-1; CDR3 protein: SVRTRSSYNEQF
V gene: TRBV27; CDR3 protein: ASSLRTSGGAGEQY
V gene: TRBV20-1; CDR3 protein: SASGYRSNIGEQY
V gene: TRBV28; CDR3 protein: ASTPGTAQETQY
V gene: TRBV3-1; CDR3 protein: ASSPGLAGKTHEQF
V gene: TRBV20-1; CDR3 protein: SAVGVAGGVIDYT
V gene: TRBV3-1; CDR3 protein: ASSQDWGSAKSQETQY
V gene: TRBV6-1; CDR3 protein: ALGGTSGSDTQY
V gene: TRBV20-1; CDR3 protein: SARRQKETQY
V gene: TRBV28; CDR3 protein: ASSGAESGANVLT
V gene: TRBV20-1; CDR3 protein: SASVKNSYEQY
V gene: TRBV29-1; CDR3 protein: GVISDANTGELF
V gene: TRBV13; CDR3 protein: ASSQNLGSLYEQY
V gene: TRBV5-1; CDR3 protein: ASNSGGRNDEQY
V gene: TRBV28; CDR3 protein: ASSMTGHLYEQY
V gene: TRBV7-9; CDR3 protein: ASSLDGPPQH
V gene: TRBV29-1; CDR3 protein: SASKGVLDRLYNEQF
V gene: TRBV5-8; CDR3 protein: ASSANFNQPQH
V gene: TRBV13; CDR3 protein: ASSPPLPNEQF
V gene: TRBV6-5; CDR3 protein: ASSRREYSDTQY
V gene: TRBV7-3; CDR3 protein: ASSVLRGSGANVLT
V gene: TRBV4-1; CDR3 protein: ASSQVAGSNQPQH
V gene: TRBV27; CDR3 protein: ASSRGGTGGFYNSPLH
V gene: TRBV28; CDR3 protein: ASSSPGLAGNYEQY
V gene: TRBV3-1; CDR3 protein: ASSQDWGSREQY
V gene: TRBV20-1; CDR3 protein: SAYSGRSYNEQF
V gene: TRBV20-1; CDR3 protein: SAVPSGDTQY
V gene: TRBV6-2/TRBV6-3; CDR3 protein: ASSRGQGLPNEQF
V gene: TRBV9; CDR3 protein: ASSVGPPDIYEQY
V gene: TRBV28; CDR3 protein: ASSSPSTSNQPQH